This T cell receptor beta chain was obtained from a study of monozygotic twins with inflammatory bowel disease. With respect to this clonotype: Its antigen is undetermined.

Every TCR library drew on 3,500 to 4,000 ng of total RNA. TCRdb re-called the 5' RACE reads, yielding one record per CDR3 amino acid sequence without DNA. The sample data list about 85,000 distinct CDR3 sequences. There are 18 residues in the CDR3. Germline V lookup: CDR1 MNHNS, CDR2 SASEGT. Findings and caveats of the study: What may have added variability to patient repertoires is that immunosuppressive treatments differed. Limited power may explain why concordant and discordant twins showed no difference in repertoire similarity.

This receptor was identified in a human donor with ulcerative colitis or Crohn's disease, or a healthy co-twin of an affected twin (not recorded which). Material for sequencing was blood. The rearrangement joins TRBV6-1 to TRBJ2-1; checking the TCRdb D call of TRBD2 is not possible without DNA. CDR3 amino acids: CASSERLAGGNYYNEQFF.